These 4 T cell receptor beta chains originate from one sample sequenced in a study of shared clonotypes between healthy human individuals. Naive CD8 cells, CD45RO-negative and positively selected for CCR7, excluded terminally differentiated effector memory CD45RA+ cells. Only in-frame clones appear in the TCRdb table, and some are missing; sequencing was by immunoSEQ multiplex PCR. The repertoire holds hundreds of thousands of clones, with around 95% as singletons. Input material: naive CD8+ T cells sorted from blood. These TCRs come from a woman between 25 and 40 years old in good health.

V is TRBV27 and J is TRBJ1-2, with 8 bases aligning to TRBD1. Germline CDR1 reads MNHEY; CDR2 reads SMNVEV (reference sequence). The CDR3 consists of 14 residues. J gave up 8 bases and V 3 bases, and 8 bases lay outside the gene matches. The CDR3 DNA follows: TGTGCCAGCAGTTTCACAGGACAGGGTCAGGGCTACACCTTC. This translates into CASSFTGQGQGYTF.

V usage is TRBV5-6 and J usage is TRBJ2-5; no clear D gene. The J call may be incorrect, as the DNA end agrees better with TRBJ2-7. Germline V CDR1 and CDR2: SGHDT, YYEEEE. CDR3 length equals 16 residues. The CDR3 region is CASSLLTPGGSYEQYF. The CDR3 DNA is TGTGCCAGCAGCTTGTTAACCCCCGGTGGTTCTTACGAGCAGTACTTC.

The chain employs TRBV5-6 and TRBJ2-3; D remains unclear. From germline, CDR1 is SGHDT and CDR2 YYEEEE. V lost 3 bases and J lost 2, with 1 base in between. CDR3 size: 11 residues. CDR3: CASSYTDTQYF. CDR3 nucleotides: TGTGCCAGCAGCTACACAGATACGCAGTATTTT.

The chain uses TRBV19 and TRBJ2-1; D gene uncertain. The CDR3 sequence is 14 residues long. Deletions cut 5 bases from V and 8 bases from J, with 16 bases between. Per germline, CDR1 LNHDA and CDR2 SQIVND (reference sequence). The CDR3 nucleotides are TGTGCCAGTAGTCTCCTCGGAAATGGGGATGAGCAGTTCTTC. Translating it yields CASSLLGNGDEQFF.